A selection of T cell receptor beta chains follows, all from one sample in a study of Graves' ophthalmopathy and Graves' hyperthyroidism. MiXCR, run by TCRdb on the multiplex PCR reads, gives a single entry per CDR3 protein. The sample contains 660,000 or so distinct CDR3 sequences, more than 40% of which appear only once. Sequencing was performed on peripheral blood. The receptor source for this set is an adult man with Graves' ophthalmopathy. Each CDR3 is given with its conserved first and last residue. The order of the fields is clone size, D gene, J gene, CDR3 length, V gene, CDR3 protein, CDR3 DNA. A D gene is named only where the DNA matches it firmly. The listing skips clone size in some rows; elsewhere it reads once, few, many or a size class.

>many|.|TRBJ1-5|15|TRBV19
CASTMGRGSNQPQHF
TGTGCCAGTACCATGGGCAGGGGTAGCAATCAGCCCCAGCATTTT
>.|TRBD1|TRBJ1-5|13|TRBV10-3
CAISGQAQETQHF
TGTGCCATCAGCGGACAGGCCCAAGAGACCCAGCATTTT
>many|.|TRBJ2-5|14|TRBV5-6
CASSPGMSEETQYF
TGTGCCAGCAGCCCGGGGATGAGCGAAGAGACCCAGTACTTC
>many|.|TRBJ1-4|11|TRBV10-3
CASRAQEKLFF
TGTGCCAGCAGGGCCCAAGAAAAACTGTTTTTT
>few|TRBD1|TRBJ1-2|16|TRBV12-3/TRBV12-4
CASRPPPGQGLYGYTF
TGTGCCAGCAGGCCTCCCCCGGGACAGGGTTTGTATGGCTACACCTTC
>.|.|TRBJ2-2|13|TRBV7-9
CASSLGQAGELFF
TGTGCCAGCAGCTTAGGACAGGCCGGGGAGCTGTTTTTT
>.|.|TRBJ1-5|15|TRBV24-1
CATSDSRRAGETQHF
TGTGCCACCAGTGATTCCCGACGGGCCGGAGAGACCCAGCATTTT
>.|TRBD1|TRBJ1-1|15|TRBV2
CASKEASGTDIEAFF
TGTGCCAGCAAAGAAGCTTCCGGGACAGACATTGAAGCTTTCTTT
>.|.|TRBJ1-1|12|TRBV29-1
CSARRGVTEAFF
TGCAGCGCCCGGCGGGGGGTTACTGAAGCTTTCTTT
>once|TRBD1|TRBJ1-2|14|TRBV27
CASSPKGGPYGYTF
TGTGCCAGCAGTCCTAAAGGGGGCCCCTATGGCTACACCTTC
>many|TRBD1|TRBJ1-5|14|TRBV7-8
CASSFDRGRQPQHF
TGTGCCAGCAGCTTCGACAGGGGTCGGCAGCCCCAGCATTTT
>few|.|TRBJ1-2|14|TRBV7-9
CASSQVPGLGGYTF
TGTGCCAGCAGCCAAGTTCCCGGGTTGGGTGGCTACACCTTC
>.|.|TRBJ1-5|16|TRBV4-2
CASSHKPDRLNQPQHF
TGTGCCAGCAGCCATAAACCTGACCGACTCAATCAGCCCCAGCATTTT
>many|.|TRBJ1-3|14|TRBV7-9
CASSPHYSGNTIYF
TGTGCCAGCAGCCCACACTACTCTGGAAACACCATATATTTT
>few|TRBD1|TRBJ1-1|13|TRBV6-6
CASSKQGSTEAFF
TGTGCCAGCAGCAAACAGGGGAGCACTGAAGCTTTCTTT
>few|TRBD2|TRBJ2-2|18|TRBV7-3
CASSMGLAGGPGTGELFF
TGTGCCAGCAGCATGGGACTAGCGGGAGGGCCAGGAACCGGGGAGCTGTTTTTT
>.|.|TRBJ2-2|16|TRBV29-1
CSAEREKGVGTGELFF
TGCAGCGCTGAAAGGGAAAAGGGGGTGGGCACCGGGGAGCTGTTTTTT
>many|.|TRBJ2-7|13|TRBV2
CASSAGTYYEQYF
TGTGCCAGCAGCGCCGGGACCTACTACGAGCAGTACTTC
>.|.|TRBJ1-6|14|TRBV25-1
CASYLGDHNSPLHF
TGTGCCAGCTACCTAGGGGATCATAATTCACCCCTCCACTTT
>few|TRBD2|TRBJ2-2|14|TRBV20-1
CSARVSSGTGELFF
TGCAGTGCTAGAGTCTCTAGCGGGACCGGGGAGCTGTTTTTT
>.|.|TRBJ2-5|12|TRBV12-3/TRBV12-4
CASGLGNQPQYF
TGTGCTAGTGGTCTGGGGAATCAGCCCCAGTACTTC
>.|.|TRBJ1-4|14|TRBV7-2
CAWSVARGFEKLFF
TGTGCCTGGAGTGTAGCCAGAGGATTCGAAAAACTGTTTTTT
>many|.|TRBJ1-4|15|TRBV5-4
CASSSRGKDNEKLFF
TGTGCCAGCAGCTCTCGGGGGAAGGATAATGAAAAACTGTTTTTT
>.|.|TRBJ2-7|11|TRBV19
CASSRGWEQYF
TGTGCCAGTAGTAGGGGATGGGAGCAGTACTTC
>once|.|TRBJ1-5|16|TRBV10-3
CATMTTSGGVRSYEHF
TGTGCCACCATGACGACTAGCGGGGGGGTGAGGTCCTACGAGCATTTT
>.|TRBD1|TRBJ1-6|16|TRBV5-1
CASSLDRGLRNSPLHF
TGCGCCAGCAGCTTGGACAGGGGATTGAGGAATTCACCCCTCCACTTT
>many|.|TRBJ2-2|13|TRBV7-9
CASSEEVLGELFF
TGTGCCAGCAGCGAGGAGGTTCTCGGGGAGCTGTTTTTT
>.|TRBD1|TRBJ2-7|15|TRBV6-6
CASSYVGQGSYEQYF
TGTGCCAGCAGTTACGTGGGACAGGGGTCCTACGAGCAGTACTTC
>few|.|TRBJ1-1|14|TRBV30
CAWSPGGMNTEAFF
TGTGCCTGGAGTCCGGGGGGAATGAACACTGAAGCTTTCTTT
>many|.|TRBJ2-5|14|TRBV7-2
CASSLDPGQETQYF
TGTGCCAGCAGCTTAGATCCGGGACAAGAGACCCAGTACTTC
>.|.|TRBJ2-7|15|TRBV7-2
CASSLRWGQVSEQYF
TGTGCCAGCAGCTTGAGGTGGGGGCAGGTTTCCGAGCAGTACTTC